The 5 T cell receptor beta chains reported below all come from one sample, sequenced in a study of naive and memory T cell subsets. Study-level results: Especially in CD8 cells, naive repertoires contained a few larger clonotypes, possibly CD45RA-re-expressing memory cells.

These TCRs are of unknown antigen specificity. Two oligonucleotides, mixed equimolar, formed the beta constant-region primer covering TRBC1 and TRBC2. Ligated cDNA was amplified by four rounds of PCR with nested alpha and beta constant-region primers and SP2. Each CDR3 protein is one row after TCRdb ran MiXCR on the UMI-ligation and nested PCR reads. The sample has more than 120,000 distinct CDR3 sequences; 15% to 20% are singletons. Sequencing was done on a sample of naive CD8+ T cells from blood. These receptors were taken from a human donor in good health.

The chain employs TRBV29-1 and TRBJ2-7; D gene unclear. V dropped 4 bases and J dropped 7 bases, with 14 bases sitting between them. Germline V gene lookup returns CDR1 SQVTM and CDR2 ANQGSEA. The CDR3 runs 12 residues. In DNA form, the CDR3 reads TGCAGCGTTGCGAACGGACGTGGGGAGCAGTACTTC. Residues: CSVANGRGEQYF.

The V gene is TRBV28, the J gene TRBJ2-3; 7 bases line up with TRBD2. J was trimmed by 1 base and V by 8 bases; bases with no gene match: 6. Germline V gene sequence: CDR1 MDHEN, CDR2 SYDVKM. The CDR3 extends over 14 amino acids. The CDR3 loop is CASGRGWGTDTQYF. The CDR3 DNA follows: TGTGCCAGCGGGAGGGGCTGGGGCACAGATACGCAGTATTTT. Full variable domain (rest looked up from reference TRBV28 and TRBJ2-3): DVKVTQSSRYLVKRTGEKVFLECVQDMDHENMFWYRQDPGLGLRLIYFSYDVKMKEKGDIPEGYSVSREKKERFSLILESASTNQTSMYLCASGRGWGTDTQYFGPGTRLTVL.

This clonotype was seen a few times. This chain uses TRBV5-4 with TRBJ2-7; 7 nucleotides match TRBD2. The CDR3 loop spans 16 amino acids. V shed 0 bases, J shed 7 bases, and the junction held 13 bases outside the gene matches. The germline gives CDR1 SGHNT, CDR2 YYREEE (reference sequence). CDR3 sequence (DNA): TGTGCCAGCAGCTTGGAACCCGGGACTACGTTCGAGGAGCAGTACTTC. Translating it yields CASSLEPGTTFEEQYF.

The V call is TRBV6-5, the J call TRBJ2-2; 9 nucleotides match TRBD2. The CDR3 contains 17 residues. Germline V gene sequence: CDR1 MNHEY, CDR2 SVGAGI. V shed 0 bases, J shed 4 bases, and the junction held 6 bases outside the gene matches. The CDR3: CASSYSGREGPTGELFF. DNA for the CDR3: TGTGCCAGCAGTTACTCCGGGCGGGAGGGCCCCACCGGGGAGCTGTTTTTT.

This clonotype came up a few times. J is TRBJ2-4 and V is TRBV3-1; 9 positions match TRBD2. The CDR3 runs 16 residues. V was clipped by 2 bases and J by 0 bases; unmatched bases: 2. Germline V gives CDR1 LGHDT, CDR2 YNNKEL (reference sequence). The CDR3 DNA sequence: TGTGCCAGCAGCCAACTAGCGGGACAAGCCAAAAACATTCAGTACTTC. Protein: CASSQLAGQAKNIQYF. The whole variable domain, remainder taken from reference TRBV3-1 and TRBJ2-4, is DTAVSQTPKYLVTQMGNDKSIKCEQNLGHDTMYWYKQDSKKFLKIMFSYNNKELIINETVPNRFSPKSPDKAHLNLHINSLELGDSAVYFCASSQLAGQAKNIQYFGAGTRLSVL.